The T cell receptor beta chain under discussion was sequenced for a study of shared T cell receptors in the human thymus. Assay used: immunoSEQ multiplex PCR; TCRdb lists only in-frame clones, some missing. The sample yields 700,000 or so clones, approximately 83% seen once. Losses at the gene ends were 5 bases for V and 5 bases for J; bases not matched to a gene: 6. From germline, CDR1 is SGHRS and CDR2 YFSETQ. CDR3 length: 13 residues. The data also belong to a second study, concerning human thymus T cells.

The V gene is TRBV5-1, the J gene TRBJ1-1; TRBD1 aligns across 7 bases. This receptor was taken from a girl under three years old with a congenital heart defect. The sample was thymocytes. The CDR3 coding sequence is TGCGCCAGCAGGAGACAGGGTTCGACTGAAGCTTTCTTT. This codes for CASRRQGSTEAFF. Full variable domain (outside the CDR3, taken from reference TRBV5-1 and TRBJ1-1): KAGVTQTPRYLIKTRGQQVTLSCSPISGHRSVSWYQQTPGQGLQFLFEYFSETQRNKGNFPGRFSGRQFSNSRSEMNVSTLELGDSALYLCASRRQGSTEAFFGQGTRLTVV.